This T cell receptor (beta chain) was profiled in a study of T cell changes during pregnancy in multiple sclerosis. This CDR3 contains 15 residues. V lost 0 bases, J lost 3 bases, and 12 bases lay in between. Germline V gene data show CDR1 as LGHNA and CDR2 as YSLEER. Data came from immunoSEQ multiplex PCR; TCRdb stores just in-frame clones and leaves some out. The sample lists tens of thousands of clones, roughly 90% seen once, with roughly 3% in the top ten. The chain is built from TRBV4-3 and TRBJ2-7; the D is unclear. The receptor was isolated from a female donor in good health, enrolled as a control in a pregnancy study. Sequenced here: peripheral blood, sampled in the second trimester of pregnancy. CDR3 in DNA: TGCGCCAGCAGCCAAGAGAAGCTGGGCTACTACGAGCAGTACTTC. Protein sequence: CASSQEKLGYYEQYF.